These T cell receptor beta chains were read from a single sample in a study of CD8 T cells in Susac syndrome. Each CDR3 protein is one row after TCRdb ran MiXCR on the immunoSEQ multiplex PCR reads. The repertoire consists of around 160,000 distinct CDR3 sequences, with around 95% occurring once and the leading ten covering just over 0.13%. The sample was CD4+ T cells from PBMCs. The receptors derive from a human donor in good health. CDR3s include the opening cysteine and the closing phenylalanine or tryptophan.

TRBJ2-5 TRBV11-2 CASSLSPAATQETQYF
TRBJ1-2 TRBV20-1 CSATPGQVPHGYTF
TRBJ1-4 TRBV5-1 CASSLRGYDEKLFF
TRBJ2-7 TRBV18 CASSPSGGAIYEQYF
TRBJ1-5 TRBV19 CASSIPPRGNQPQHF
TRBJ1-2 TRBV30 CAWQQGYNYGYTF
TRBJ1-2 TRBV14 CASSQAGTGIYGYTF
TRBJ2-1 TRBV5-1 CASSLGFGANEQFF
TRBJ2-6 TRBV25-1 CASSEDKRQESSGANVLTF
TRBJ2-2 TRBV2 CASKRESGELFF
TRBJ2-2 TRBV6-1 CASTVGDRETGELFF
TRBJ2-3 TRBV7-9 CAPGQPSTDTQYF
TRBJ2-1 TRBV9 CASSVNGLANNEQFF
TRBJ1-1 TRBV9 CASSVDLAAEAFF
TRBJ1-1 TRBV5-1 CASSLVPGPDTEAFF
TRBJ2-5 TRBV3-1 CTSSQGTRETQYF
TRBJ1-2 TRBV19 CASRRGGVTYGYTF
TRBJ1-1 TRBV29-1 CSVEPLTGLNTEAFF
TRBJ2-3 TRBV20-1 CSARVRTRGADTQYF
TRBJ1-6 TRBV20-1 CSAREQRGHAPLHF
TRBJ1-2 TRBV4-1 CASSLGQGLNYGYTF
TRBJ2-2 TRBV5-1 CASSPYGGDGGTGELFF
TRBJ2-3 TRBV6-5 CASRTGIGTQYF
TRBJ2-3 TRBV2 CARSSAGAITDTQYF
TRBJ1-2 TRBV3-1 CASSQDYGDSSYGYTF
TRBJ2-7 TRBV2 CASSRDTGEQYF
TRBJ2-1 TRBV7-8 CASSYRLRDDEQFF
TRBJ2-1 TRBV11-2 CASSSLGGSYNEQFF
TRBJ1-4 TRBV2 CASSDGRALNEKLFF
TRBJ1-1 TRBV12-3/TRBV12-4 CASGWGVWAFF
TRBJ2-3 TRBV11-1 CASSSNGDTQYF
TRBJ2-5 TRBV9 CASSVSSGIQETQYF
TRBJ2-2 TRBV7-2 CASSSAGPSNTGELFF
TRBJ2-5 TRBV7-2 CASTPQQQTQYF
TRBJ2-2 TRBV3-1 CASSQGLVYGRSNTGELFF
TRBJ2-1 TRBV6-1 CATKRWTGYNEQFF
TRBJ1-1 TRBV30 CAWHSMNTEAFF
TRBJ1-1 TRBV29-1 CSVYGTPNTEAFF
TRBJ2-1 TRBV30 CAWGRPTYNEQFF
TRBJ2-3 TRBV6-6 CASSPSVDTQYF
TRBJ2-7 TRBV18 CASGTRSSYEQYF
TRBJ2-3 TRBV5-5 CASSPLGLDVDTQYF
TRBJ1-2 TRBV2 CASTPGQPPYGYTF
TRBJ2-5 TRBV5-6 CASSSLTGWTQETQYF
TRBJ1-2 TRBV7-9 CASSTRDRLLYGYTF
TRBJ2-1 TRBV29-1 CSSYGGTGTNEQFF
TRBJ2-6 TRBV3-1 CASSLGQGATGANVLTF
TRBJ2-5 TRBV5-6 CASSFRGTAQETQYF
TRBJ2-5 TRBV7-2 CASSLSPGGRETQYF
TRBJ1-2 TRBV19 CASSIVRGNYGYTF
TRBJ2-1 TRBV20-1 CSARGTSGDNEQFF
TRBJ2-2 TRBV3-1 CASSQPSFGLIGELFF
TRBJ1-2 TRBV7-2 CASSPDTGTGSEGGYTF
TRBJ1-6 TRBV12-3/TRBV12-4 CASSPTQGENSPLHF
TRBJ1-1 TRBV20-1 CSARDGGGTEAFF
TRBJ1-2 TRBV23-1 CASSQSDGDGYTF
TRBJ1-6 TRBV10-3 CAISETTGLGSPLHF
TRBJ1-2 TRBV10-3 CAISDALLLSASYGYTF
TRBJ1-2 TRBV4-1 CASRLIQGINYGYTF